The 24 T cell receptor beta chains given below trace back to one sample, sequenced in a study of T cell responses to AZD1222 COVID-19 vaccine. Sequencing used immunoSEQ multiplex PCR; TCRdb keeps in-frame clones, though not all of them. The sample consists of about 140,000 clones, around 94% of them appearing once. Sequences were derived from peripheral blood, sampled after recovery from COVID-19. The source is an adult who had recovered from COVID-19.

The chain carries TRBV19 and TRBJ1-5, with 7 bases identical to TRBD1. Germline trimming cut 4 bases from V and 3 bases from J; bases unmatched to any gene: 12. The CDR3 consists of 17 residues. Germline lookup yields CDR1 LNHDA and CDR2 SQIVND (reference sequence). The CDR3 sequence: CASSKGGAGGSNQPQHF. In DNA form, the CDR3 reads TGTGCCAGTAGTAAGGGAGGGGCAGGGGGTTCCAATCAGCCCCAGCATTTT.

This clone appeared once. This sequence joins TRBV5-1 and TRBJ2-7; no reliable D call. Deletions cut 0 bases from V and 2 bases from J, with 12 bases between. The CDR3 consists of 15 residues. Germline V gene data show CDR1 as SGHRS and CDR2 as YFSETQ. The CDR3 protein is CASSLVVIQTYEQYF. The CDR3 bases are TGCGCCAGCAGCTTGGTAGTCATTCAGACCTACGAGCAGTACTTC.

The V gene is TRBV4-1, the J gene TRBJ2-5, with 10 bases matching TRBD2. Germline trimming cut 2 bases from V and 5 bases from J; bases unmatched to any gene: 14. The V gene's germline CDR1 is MGHRA and CDR2 YSYEKL. This CDR3 contains 18 residues. In nucleotides, the CDR3 is TGCGCCAGCAGCCAATCCCTGAGGAGCGGGAGGGCCCTGGAGACCCAGTACTTC. Translated: CASSQSLRSGRALETQYF.

Written as DNA, the CDR3 is TGCAGCGTTGAACCAGGGGGTTCCTACGAGCAGTACTTC. It yields the protein CSVEPGGSYEQYF. The rearrangement joins TRBV29-1 to TRBJ2-7, with 7 bases lining up with TRBD1. The CDR3 contains 13 residues. Losses at the gene ends were 2 bases for V and 1 base for J; bases not matched to a gene: 2. CDR1 is SQVTM, CDR2 ANQGSEA, per germline.

DNA for the CDR3: TGCAGCGTTGATGGACTAGCGTCCACGCAGTATTTT. It yields the protein CSVDGLASTQYF. The chain joins TRBV29-1 to TRBJ2-3; 9 bases map to TRBD2. From germline, CDR1 is SQVTM and CDR2 ANQGSEA. J was trimmed by 9 bases and V by 3 bases; bases with no gene match: 4. This CDR3 spans 12 amino acids.

The rearrangement links TRBV24-1 to TRBJ2-1; TRBD2 matches at 11 bases. Germline loops: CDR1 KGHDR, CDR2 SFDVKD. CDR3 length: 17 amino acids. Trimming took 0 bases from V and 0 from J; bases not matched to a gene: 0. The CDR3 DNA reads TGTGCCACCAGTGATTTGACTAGCGGGAGCTCCTACAATGAGCAGTTCTTC. This encodes CATSDLTSGSSYNEQFF.

The V and J genes are TRBV3-1 (or the pseudogene TRBV3-2) and TRBJ2-2; either TRBD1 or TRBD2 may supply D (5 bases each). The CDR3 loop spans 16 amino acids. Germline V gene data show CDR1 as LGHDT and CDR2 as YNNKEL (reference sequence). Trimming stripped 1 base from V and 0 bases from J, with 9 bases between. The CDR3 loop reads CASSQGGPTNTGELFF. The CDR3 coding sequence is TGTGCCAGCAGCCAAGGGGGACCCACGAACACCGGGGAGCTGTTTTTT.

The V call is TRBV18, the J call TRBJ1-1; D remains ambiguous. Per the germline V gene, CDR1 is KGHSH and CDR2 is LQKENI. V lost 0 bases and J 5 bases, leaving 7 bases between the germline ends. This CDR3 spans 13 amino acids. CDR3 sequence reads: CASSPPVDTEAFF. CDR3 bases: TGTGCCAGCTCACCACCGGTGGATACTGAAGCTTTCTTT.

The chain carries TRBV28 and TRBJ2-3; D is unclear. Trimming removed 5 bases from V and 4 bases from J, with 16 bases in between. The CDR3 length is 15 residues. CDR1 is MDHEN, CDR2 SYDVKM, per germline. The CDR3 bases are TGTGCCAGCAGTGGCGGACGGCCTCGGTCAGATACGCAGTATTTT. Translated, it gives CASSGGRPRSDTQYF. The entire variable domain, with the rest obtained from reference TRBV28 and TRBJ2-3, is as follows: DVKVTQSSRYLVKRTGEKVFLECVQDMDHENMFWYRQDPGLGLRLIYFSYDVKMKEKGDIPEGYSVSREKKERFSLILESASTNQTSMYLCASSGGRPRSDTQYFGPGTRLTVL.

The DNA of the CDR3 is TGTGCCAGCAGCTTGGTGGCGGGGCCCGGGGAGCTGTTTTTT. Translated: CASSLVAGPGELFF. The rearrangement uses TRBV5-8 and TRBJ2-2, with D maybe TRBD2 (6 bases). The CDR3 runs to 14 residues. The V end lost 0 bases, the J end lost 6 bases, and 9 bases lay between the germline ends. Germline assignment: CDR1 SGHTS and CDR2 YDEGEE.

The J gene is TRBJ1-5, the V gene TRBV14; D uncertain. This CDR3 has 16 amino acids. From germline, CDR1 is SGHDN and CDR2 FVKESK. The V gene lost 0 bases and the J gene lost 1 base, with 10 bases spanning the gap. The CDR3 here is CASSQDPDGSNQPQHF. The DNA of the CDR3 is TGTGCCAGCAGCCAAGACCCTGACGGGAGCAATCAGCCCCAGCATTTT.

This chain uses TRBV10-3 with TRBJ1-4; D gene uncertain. This CDR3 has 14 residues. The V end lost 4 bases, the J end lost 3 bases, and 9 bases lay between the germline ends. Germline CDR1 and CDR2: ENHRY and SYGVKD. The CDR3: CAISVDGSNEKLFF. The DNA for the CDR3 is TGTGCCATCAGTGTCGACGGTTCTAATGAAAAACTGTTTTTT.

V usage is TRBV30 and J usage is TRBJ2-1; weak D call: TRBD2 (6 bases). In germline, CDR1 is GTSNPN, CDR2 SVGIG (reference sequence). With 2 bases removed from V and 3 bases from J, the gap between germline ends came to 11 bases. CDR3 length: 14 amino acids. CDR3 in DNA: TGTGCCTGGAGTCGCTATAGCGGCTACAATGAGCAGTTCTTC. Protein product: CAWSRYSGYNEQFF.

J is TRBJ1-1 and V is TRBV15; D is possibly TRBD1 (5 bases). CDR1 is LNHNV, CDR2 YYDKDF, per germline (reference sequence). Between the trimmed V and J ends, which lost 0 bases and 0 bases, there was a span of 14 bases. The CDR3 extends over 17 amino acids. The CDR3 loop is CATSRDRDLKMNTEAFF. The CDR3 DNA is TGTGCCACCAGCAGAGATAGGGACCTTAAAATGAACACTGAAGCTTTCTTT.

In this sample, this clone turned up once. The chain combines TRBV30 with TRBJ1-4; D gene ambiguous. V lost 3 bases and J lost 2, with 7 bases in between. Germline V gene lookup returns CDR1 GTSNPN and CDR2 SVGIG (reference sequence). This CDR3 spans 13 amino acids. This CDR3 is CAWRLYTNEKLFF. The CDR3 coding sequence is TGTGCCTGGAGGCTCTATACTAATGAAAAACTGTTTTTT.

The chain has TRBV5-6 and TRBJ2-7; D may correspond to TRBD1 or TRBD2 (5 bases each). Germline values: CDR1 SGHDT, CDR2 YYEEEE. The CDR3 length is 15 residues. Trimming shortened V by 6 bases and J by 3 bases, and 19 bases separated the two germline ends. The CDR3 bases are TGTGCCAGCACCGAGACGAGGGGACCCGACTACGAGCAGTACTTC. It translates to CASTETRGPDYEQYF.

The chain carries TRBV19 and TRBJ1-5, with TRBD1 matching over 7 bases. The CDR3 loop spans 21 amino acids. The junction had 26 bases not matched to a gene; V was cut back by 7 bases and J by 2 bases. Germline V gene sequence: CDR1 LNHDA, CDR2 SQIVND (reference sequence). The CDR3 loop is CASISRAPTGTITIGNQPQHF. The DNA for the CDR3 is TGTGCCAGTATCTCCCGGGCCCCGACAGGGACTATAACTATTGGCAATCAGCCCCAGCATTTT.

The rearrangement links TRBV19 to TRBJ1-1; 8 nucleotides match TRBD1. The ends lost 6 bases at V and 5 bases at J; junction bases unmatched: 14. This CDR3 has 16 residues. Germline V gene lookup returns CDR1 LNHDA and CDR2 SQIVND (reference sequence). CDR3 protein: CASRGPTGALGTEAFF. The CDR3 DNA is TGTGCCAGTAGGGGCCCGACAGGGGCGCTGGGGACTGAAGCTTTCTTT.

This rearrangement joins TRBV3-1 (or the pseudogene TRBV3-2) to TRBJ2-5; 7 nucleotides match TRBD2. CDR1 is LGHDT and CDR2 is YNNKEL in the germline V gene (reference sequence). The CDR3 runs to 15 residues. The junction had 8 bases not matched to a gene; V was cut back by 3 bases and J by 4 bases. CDR3 sequence reads: CASSQTWDYRETQYF. For the CDR3, the DNA is TGTGCCAGCAGCCAGACCTGGGACTATCGAGAGACCCAGTACTTC.

This chain connects TRBV3-1 (or the pseudogene TRBV3-2) to TRBJ1-4, with unresolved D. The germline V gene encodes CDR1 LGHDT and CDR2 YNNKEL (reference sequence). V lost 2 bases and J 1 base, leaving 8 bases between the germline ends. The CDR3 has 15 residues. DNA of the CDR3: TGTGCCAGCAGCCAACGGCAGATAACTAATGAAAAACTGTTTTTT. It encodes CASSQRQITNEKLFF.

The chain employs TRBV29-1 and TRBJ2-5; 8 nucleotides match TRBD1. Germline V CDR1 and CDR2: SQVTM, ANQGSEA. CDR3 size: 15 residues. Trimming at V came to 3 bases and at J to 0 bases, leaving 6 bases not matched to a gene. The DNA for the CDR3 is TGCAGCGTTGACGGGGACAGGAGGTACCAAGAGACCCAGTACTTC. As protein: CSVDGDRRYQETQYF.

J is TRBJ1-5 and V is TRBV7-2, with unresolved D. Trimming took off 5 bases at V and 2 bases at J, with 13 bases between the two ends. The CDR3 length is 15 residues. Germline V lookup: CDR1 SGHTA, CDR2 FQGNSA. The CDR3 coding sequence is TGTGCCAGCAGCACCCAGGCATCGGGCAATCAGCCCCAGCATTTT. It specifies CASSTQASGNQPQHF.

This CDR3 reads CASSLVEYYEQYF. CDR3 in DNA: TGTGCCAGCAGCTTAGTAGAATACTACGAGCAGTACTTC. V usage is TRBV11-2 and J usage is TRBJ2-7; D remains ambiguous. The CDR3 extends over 13 amino acids. V lost 1 base and J lost 3, with 7 bases in between. From germline, CDR1 is SGHAT and CDR2 FQNNGV. The variable domain in full, with the rest retrieved from reference TRBV11-2 and TRBJ2-7, is EAGVAQSPRYKIIEKRQSVAFWCNPISGHATLYWYQQILGQGPKLLIQFQNNGVVDDSQLPKDRFSAERLKGVDSTLKIQPAKLEDSAVYLCASSLVEYYEQYFGPGTRLTVT.

V and J are TRBV18 and TRBJ1-1; a possible D gene is TRBD1 (6 bases). Trimming took 5 bases from V and 8 from J, leaving 9 bases between them. The CDR3 has 11 residues. The germline V gene has CDR1 KGHSH and CDR2 LQKENI. The CDR3 is CASSSGTEAFF. In DNA, the CDR3 is TGTGCCAGCTCATCCGGGACAGAAGCTTTCTTT.